Listed here is a single T cell receptor beta chain. Its specificity is unknown. Profiling relied on immunoSEQ multiplex PCR, and the TCRdb table lists in-frame clones only, not all of them. Of tens of thousands of clones in the sample, around 93% were seen once. This entry belongs to a study of T cell therapy after organ transplantation. The overall study: T cells were expanded about two weeks with 30 CMV class I/II epitopes.

Study-wide results and caveats: Pretherapy CD8 clonality inversely correlated with its fold change after therapy. Reconstitution after therapy seemingly combined transferred and product-undetected endogenous clonotypes.

V lost 2 bases to trimming and J lost 7 bases; unmatched junction nucleotides: 5. CDR1 and CDR2 (germline): KGHSH, LQKENI. This CDR3 comprises 14 residues. This TCR came from a human patient who had received a solid organ transplant and had CMV disease. Here the sequenced sample was CD8+ T cells from blood, taken before autologous CMV-specific T cell therapy. V usage is TRBV18 and J usage is TRBJ1-1; 9 nucleotides agree with TRBD1. The CDR3 here is CASSPYRGLIEAFF. The CDR3, as DNA: TGTGCCAGCTCACCATACAGGGGGCTGATTGAAGCTTTCTTT.